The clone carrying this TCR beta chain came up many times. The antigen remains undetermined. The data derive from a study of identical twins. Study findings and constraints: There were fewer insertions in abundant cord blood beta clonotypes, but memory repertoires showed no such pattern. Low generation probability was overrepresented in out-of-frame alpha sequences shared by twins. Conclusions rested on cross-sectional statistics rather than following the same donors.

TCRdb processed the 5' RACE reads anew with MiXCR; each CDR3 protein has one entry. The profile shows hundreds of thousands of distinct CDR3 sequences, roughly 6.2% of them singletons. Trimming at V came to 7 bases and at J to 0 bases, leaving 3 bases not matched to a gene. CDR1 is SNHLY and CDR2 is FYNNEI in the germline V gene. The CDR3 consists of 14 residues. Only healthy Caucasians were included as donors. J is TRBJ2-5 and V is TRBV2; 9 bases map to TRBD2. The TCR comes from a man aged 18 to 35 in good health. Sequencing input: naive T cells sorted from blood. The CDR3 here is CASNLAGNQETQYF. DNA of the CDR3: TGTGCCAGCAACCTAGCGGGGAACCAAGAGACCCAGTACTTC.